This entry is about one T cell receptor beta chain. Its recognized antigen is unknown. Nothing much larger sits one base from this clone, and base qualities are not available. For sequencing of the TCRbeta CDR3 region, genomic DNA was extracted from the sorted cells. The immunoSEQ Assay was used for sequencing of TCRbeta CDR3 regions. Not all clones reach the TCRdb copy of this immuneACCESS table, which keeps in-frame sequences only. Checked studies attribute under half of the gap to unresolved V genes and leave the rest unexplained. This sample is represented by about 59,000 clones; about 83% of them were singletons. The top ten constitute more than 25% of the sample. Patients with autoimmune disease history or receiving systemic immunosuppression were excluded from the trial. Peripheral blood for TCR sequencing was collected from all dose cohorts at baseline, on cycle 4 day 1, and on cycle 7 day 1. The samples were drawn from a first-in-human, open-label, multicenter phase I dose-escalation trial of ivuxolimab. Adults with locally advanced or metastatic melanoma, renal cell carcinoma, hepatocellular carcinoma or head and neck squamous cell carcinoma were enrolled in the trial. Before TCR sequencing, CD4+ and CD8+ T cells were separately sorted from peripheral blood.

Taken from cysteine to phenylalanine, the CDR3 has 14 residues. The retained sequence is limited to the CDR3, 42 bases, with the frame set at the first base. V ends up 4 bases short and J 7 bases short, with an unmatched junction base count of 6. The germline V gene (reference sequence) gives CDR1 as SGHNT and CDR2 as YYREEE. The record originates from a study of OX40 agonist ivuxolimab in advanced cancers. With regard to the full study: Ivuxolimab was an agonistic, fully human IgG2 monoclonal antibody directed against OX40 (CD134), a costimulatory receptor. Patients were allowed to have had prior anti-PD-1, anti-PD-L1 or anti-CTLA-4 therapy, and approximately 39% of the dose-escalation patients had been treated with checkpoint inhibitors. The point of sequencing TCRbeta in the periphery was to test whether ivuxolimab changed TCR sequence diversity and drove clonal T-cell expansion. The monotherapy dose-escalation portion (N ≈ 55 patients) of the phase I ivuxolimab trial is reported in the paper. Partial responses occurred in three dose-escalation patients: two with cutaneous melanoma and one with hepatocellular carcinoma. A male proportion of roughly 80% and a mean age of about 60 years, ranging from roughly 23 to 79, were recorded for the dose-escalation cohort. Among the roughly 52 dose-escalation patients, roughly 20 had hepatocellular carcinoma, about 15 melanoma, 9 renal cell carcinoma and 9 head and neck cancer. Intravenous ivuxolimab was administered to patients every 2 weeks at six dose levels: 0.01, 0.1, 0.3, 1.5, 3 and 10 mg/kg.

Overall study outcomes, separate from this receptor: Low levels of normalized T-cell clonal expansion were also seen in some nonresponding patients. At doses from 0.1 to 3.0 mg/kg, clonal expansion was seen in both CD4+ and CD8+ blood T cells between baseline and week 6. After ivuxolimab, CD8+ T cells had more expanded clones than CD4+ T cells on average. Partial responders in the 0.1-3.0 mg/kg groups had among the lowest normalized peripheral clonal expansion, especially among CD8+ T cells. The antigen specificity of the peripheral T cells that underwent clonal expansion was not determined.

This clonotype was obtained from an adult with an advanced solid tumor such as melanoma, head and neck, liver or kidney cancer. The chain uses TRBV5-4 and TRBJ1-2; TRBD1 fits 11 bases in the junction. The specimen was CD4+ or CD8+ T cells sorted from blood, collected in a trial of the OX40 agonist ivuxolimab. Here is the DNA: TGTGCCAGCAGCAGCCCCGGGACAGGGGGTGGCTACACCTTC. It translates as CASSSPGTGGGYTF.